The 28 T cell receptor beta chains given below trace back to one sample, sequenced in a study of T cell responses to AZD1222 COVID-19 vaccine. Clones were sequenced by immunoSEQ multiplex PCR, and TCRdb holds only the in-frame ones, with some missing. The sample lists roughly 150,000 clones, 90% to 95% occurring once. The source material was peripheral blood, sampled on day 0 of AZD1222 vaccination. These receptors all stem from an adult in good health.

The V gene is TRBV2, the J gene TRBJ2-2; D remains ambiguous. The ends were cut back, 7 bases at V and 7 bases at J, with 13 bases in the middle. Germline-derived CDR1 and CDR2 are SNHLY and FYNNEI. This CDR3 region has 13 residues. The CDR3 sequence: CASIRTVVGELFF. The DNA for the CDR3 is TGTGCCAGCATTCGCACCGTCGTCGGGGAGCTGTTTTTT.

V gene TRBV28 combines with J gene TRBJ2-1; 11 bases fit TRBD2. With V trimmed by 2 bases and J by 3 bases, 9 bases remained unmatched. CDR1 and CDR2 (germline): MDHEN, SYDVKM. This CDR3 region has 18 residues. The CDR3 coding sequence is TGTGCCAGCAGTTTAATGCCCCTAGCGGGAGGACGCTACAATGAGCAGTTCTTC. Translating it yields CASSLMPLAGGRYNEQFF.

CDR3 amino acids: CASSIPGTPNEQFF. CDR3 coding DNA: TGTGCCAGCAGCATTCCCGGGACCCCCAATGAGCAGTTCTTC. V and J are TRBV27 and TRBJ2-1, with D perhaps assigned TRBD1 or TRBD2 (5 bases each). Trimming took off 6 bases at V and 6 bases at J, with 15 bases between the two ends. This CDR3 region has 14 residues. The germline V gene has CDR1 MNHEY and CDR2 SMNVEV (reference sequence).

V gene TRBV6-1 combines with J gene TRBJ1-1; D perhaps matches TRBD1 (5 bases). The CDR3 has 13 amino acids. Per germline, CDR1 MNHNS and CDR2 SASEGT. The V end lost 2 bases, the J end lost 9 bases, and 13 bases lay between the germline ends. CDR3 bases: TGTGCCAGCAGTGAAAGATGGGACGGTCAAGCTTTCTTT. This gives the protein CASSERWDGQAFF.

The chain is built from TRBV30 and TRBJ2-1, with 10 bases identical to TRBD2. The CDR3 is 21 residues long. Trimming cost V 5 bases and J 4 bases; bases outside gene matches: 26. Per the germline V gene, CDR1 is GTSNPN and CDR2 is SVGIG (reference sequence). The CDR3 DNA reads as TGTGCCTGGTCGCGTTTTGATGGGACTAGCGTTCCGCTCTTCGGGTACAATGAGCAGTTCTTC. It codes for CAWSRFDGTSVPLFGYNEQFF.

The chain links TRBV27 to TRBJ2-3; 11 nucleotides match TRBD2. The CDR3 length is 16 residues. Trimming at V came to 5 bases and at J to 6 bases, leaving 10 bases not matched to a gene. Germline V CDR1 and CDR2: MNHEY, SMNVEV (reference sequence). The CDR3 loop reads CASSLVSGGAEDTQYF. The CDR3 bases are TGTGCCAGCAGTCTAGTTAGCGGGGGGGCCGAGGATACGCAGTATTTT.

The chain carries TRBV18 and TRBJ1-3, with D unresolved. CDR3 length equals 16 residues. CDR1 is KGHSH, CDR2 LQKENI, per germline. The ends were cut back, 7 bases at V and 0 bases at J, with 16 bases in the middle. The CDR3 region is CASLPTVTDSGNTIYF. In nucleotides, the CDR3 is TGTGCCAGCTTACCGACGGTAACGGACTCTGGAAACACCATATATTTT.

The chain has TRBV7-3 and TRBJ2-2; 8 nucleotides align to TRBD2. V gave up 3 bases and J gave up 0 bases; unmatched junction bases: 3. CDR3 length: 16 amino acids. Germline CDR1 is SGHTA and CDR2 is FQGTGA. For the CDR3, the DNA is TGTGCCAGCAGCTTTATAGCGGGGTCGAACACCGGGGAGCTGTTTTTT. Amino acids: CASSFIAGSNTGELFF.

This chain connects TRBV18 to TRBJ1-5, with D uncertain. CDR3 length: 15 residues. V was shortened by 0 bases and J by 7 bases, with 13 bases between the two germline ends. Germline V gene data show CDR1 as KGHSH and CDR2 as LQKENI. CDR3 sequence reads: CASSPPGIGLQPQHF. As DNA, the CDR3 is TGTGCCAGCTCACCACCGGGGATAGGGTTGCAGCCCCAGCATTTT.

The rearrangement uses TRBV7-9 and TRBJ1-6; weak D call: TRBD1 (6 bases). There are 13 residues in the CDR3. The germline V gene encodes CDR1 SEHNR and CDR2 FQNEAQ (reference sequence). The ends were cut back, 4 bases at V and 10 bases at J, with 11 bases in the middle. CDR3 loop: CASSSTGKSPLHF. CDR3 DNA sequence: TGTGCCAGCAGCTCAACAGGGAAGTCACCCCTCCACTTT.

V usage is TRBV6-5 and J usage is TRBJ2-7, with TRBD1 matching over 7 bases. This CDR3 comprises 15 residues. Germline trimming cut 5 bases from V and 2 bases from J; bases unmatched to any gene: 9. Germline CDR1 MNHEY, CDR2 SVGAGI. CDR3 protein: CASSPRQGRAYEQYF. The CDR3 bases are TGTGCCAGCAGTCCCCGACAGGGCAGGGCCTACGAGCAGTACTTC.

This chain joins TRBV11-2 and TRBJ2-7, with D unclear. CDR1 and CDR2 (germline): SGHAT, FQNNGV. This CDR3 contains 13 residues. The V end lost 0 bases, the J end lost 3 bases, and 6 bases lay between the germline ends. The CDR3 region is CASSLDGFYEQYF. For the CDR3, the DNA is TGTGCCAGCAGCTTAGATGGCTTCTACGAGCAGTACTTC. Full variable domain (rest looked up from reference TRBV11-2 and TRBJ2-7): EAGVAQSPRYKIIEKRQSVAFWCNPISGHATLYWYQQILGQGPKLLIQFQNNGVVDDSQLPKDRFSAERLKGVDSTLKIQPAKLEDSAVYLCASSLDGFYEQYFGPGTRLTVT.

The V gene is TRBV23-1, the J gene TRBJ2-1, with a tentative D call TRBD2 (5 bases). TRBV23-1 is treated as an ORF (open reading frame) with a function not yet certain. CDR3 size: 13 residues. V dropped 7 bases and J dropped 0 bases, with 7 bases sitting between them. The CDR3 protein is CASTGSSYNEQFF. CDR3 sequence (DNA): TGCGCCAGCACGGGGAGCTCCTACAATGAGCAGTTCTTC.

The sample holds one count of this clone. The chain joins TRBV11-3 to TRBJ2-1; 7 bases map to TRBD2. The CDR3 has 20 residues. Germline CDR1 is SGHNT and CDR2 is YENEEA. V gave up 2 bases and J gave up 1 base; unmatched junction bases: 17. The CDR3 loop reads CASSLSYQPLAAWSYNEQFF. CDR3 sequence (DNA): TGTGCCAGCAGCTTATCCTACCAACCCCTAGCGGCTTGGTCCTACAATGAGCAGTTCTTC.

The CDR3: CASSFDDYNEQFF. CDR3 DNA sequence: TGCGCCAGCAGCTTCGACGATTACAATGAGCAGTTCTTC. V is TRBV5-1 and J is TRBJ2-1; D not resolved. This CDR3 comprises 13 residues. V lost 2 bases, J lost 4 bases, and 7 bases lay in between. Germline values: CDR1 SGHRS, CDR2 YFSETQ.

The chain joins TRBV5-1 to TRBJ1-4; 9 nucleotides agree with TRBD1. The CDR3 length is 17 residues. CDR1 SGHRS and CDR2 YFSETQ come from the germline V gene. V was clipped by 4 bases and J by 0 bases; unmatched bases: 7. The CDR3 sequence: CASSDPGTGSTNEKLFF. The CDR3 DNA reads as TGCGCCAGCAGCGACCCCGGGACAGGGTCAACTAATGAAAAACTGTTTTTT.

V gene TRBV30 combines with J gene TRBJ1-4, with unresolved D. The CDR3 runs to 13 residues. V shed 2 bases and J shed 7 bases, with 11 bases lying between them. Looked up from germline, CDR1 is GTSNPN and CDR2 is SVGIG (reference sequence). This CDR3 is CAWSIGPVEKLFF. DNA of the CDR3: TGTGCCTGGAGTATAGGTCCAGTTGAAAAACTGTTTTTT.

This chain connects TRBV6-1 to TRBJ2-7; D tentatively fits TRBD1 or TRBD2 (5 bases each). The CDR3 covers 17 residues. The V end was cut by 4 bases, the J end by 0 bases, with 19 bases between. The germline gives CDR1 MNHNS, CDR2 SASEGT. DNA for the CDR3: TGTGCCAGCAGTGGAATCCTAGCCAGGGTAGGCTCCTACGAGCAGTACTTC. Translated: CASSGILARVGSYEQYF.

The genes are TRBV6-6 and TRBJ2-2; TRBD1 matches at 8 bases. V was clipped by 6 bases and J by 1 base; unmatched bases: 1. This CDR3 has 14 residues. Germline loops: CDR1 MNHNY, CDR2 SVGAGI (reference sequence). CDR3 amino acids: CASRGQGNTGELFF. The DNA of the CDR3 is TGTGCCAGCAGAGGACAGGGGAACACCGGGGAGCTGTTTTTT.

The chain employs TRBV13 and TRBJ2-2; D is tentatively TRBD1 or TRBD2 (7 bases each). V dropped 5 bases and J dropped 7 bases, with 26 bases sitting between them. Per the germline V gene, CDR1 is PRHDT and CDR2 is FYEKMQ (reference sequence). This CDR3 region has 18 residues. The CDR3 coding sequence is TGTGCCAGCAGCCCCGGGAGGCAGGGGGTTCGAGTCGGCGGGGAGCTGTTTTTT. It specifies CASSPGRQGVRVGGELFF. Looking up the rest from reference TRBV13 and TRBJ2-2 gives the full variable domain: AAGVIQSPRHLIKEKRETATLKCYPIPRHDTVYWYQQGPGQDPQFLISFYEKMQSDKGSIPDRFSAQQFSDYHSELNMSSLELGDSALYFCASSPGRQGVRVGGELFFGEGSRLTVL.

This clone occurred a few times. V is TRBV28 and J is TRBJ1-4; TRBD1 might be the D (5 bases). This CDR3 region has 14 residues. Trimming removed 5 bases from V and 1 base from J, with 8 bases in between. The germline V gene has CDR1 MDHEN and CDR2 SYDVKM. The CDR3 DNA reads as TGTGCCAGCAGTCCCCAGGGAACTAATGAAAAACTGTTTTTT. Protein: CASSPQGTNEKLFF.

The J gene is TRBJ1-2, the V gene TRBV6-1; 8 bases agree with TRBD1. There are 15 residues in the CDR3. V dropped 1 base and J dropped 4; count of bases not matched to a gene: 5. The germline V gene encodes CDR1 MNHNS and CDR2 SASEGT. The CDR3 is CASSEGTGPPYGYTF. The DNA of the CDR3 is TGTGCCAGCAGTGAAGGGACAGGGCCCCCCTATGGCTACACCTTC.

The rearrangement joins TRBV30 to TRBJ1-5; D is ambiguous. Germline CDR1 and CDR2: GTSNPN and SVGIG (reference sequence). Trimming shortened V by 0 bases and J by 7 bases, and 13 bases separated the two germline ends. The CDR3 is 14 amino acids. In DNA, the CDR3 is TGTGCCTGGAGTGTAAGCGGGGTTGGGCAGCCCCAGCATTTT. The encoded protein is CAWSVSGVGQPQHF.

The chain is built from TRBV7-2 and TRBJ2-6; D is unresolved. The CDR3 length is 15 residues. V lost 3 bases, J lost 2 bases, and 8 bases lay in between. CDR1 and CDR2 (germline): SGHTA, FQGNSA. The CDR3 sequence is CASSFYSTGANVLTF. The CDR3 region has the DNA TGTGCCAGCAGCTTTTACAGTACTGGGGCCAACGTCCTGACTTTC.

V is TRBV6-2 or TRBV6-3 and J is TRBJ1-3; no clear D gene. The V end was cut by 4 bases, the J end by 4 bases, with 11 bases between. CDR3 length equals 14 residues. Germline lookup yields CDR1 MNHEY and CDR2 SVGEGT. The CDR3 DNA sequence: TGTGCCAGCAGTTCAAACTCGGGAGGAAACACCATATATTTT. As protein: CASSSNSGGNTIYF.

This rearrangement joins TRBV9 to TRBJ1-2; no definite D call. The CDR3 runs to 17 residues. Germline V gives CDR1 SGDLS, CDR2 YYNGEE. Trimming cost V 0 bases and J 5 bases, with 20 bases left between them. CDR3 amino acids: CASSVGHSRGQDYGYTF. CDR3 coding DNA: TGTGCCAGCAGCGTAGGCCATAGTAGAGGGCAGGATTATGGCTACACCTTC. The full variable domain, in which reference TRBV9 and TRBJ1-2 provide the parts outside the CDR3, is DSGVTQTPKHLITATGQRVTLRCSPRSGDLSVYWYQQSLDQGLQFLIQYYNGEERAKGNILERFSAQQFPDLHSELNLSSLELGDSALYFCASSVGHSRGQDYGYTFGSGTRLTVV.

This rearrangement joins TRBV14 to TRBJ1-1, with D perhaps matching TRBD1 (5 bases). Germline V lookup: CDR1 SGHDN, CDR2 FVKESK. The CDR3 consists of 15 residues. The V end was cut by 1 base, the J end by 4 bases, with 13 bases between. The CDR3 region is CASSQVMGRSTEAFF. The CDR3, as DNA: TGTGCCAGCAGCCAAGTGATGGGACGGTCCACTGAAGCTTTCTTT.

The rearrangement uses TRBV7-9 and TRBJ2-1; the D call may be TRBD1 or TRBD2 (5 bases each). Germline CDR1 SEHNR, CDR2 FQNEAQ (reference sequence). The CDR3 consists of 13 residues. The V and J ends lost 10 bases and 4 bases respectively, with 14 bases between them. CDR3 DNA sequence: TGTGCCACCCGGGACGGGGTTTACAATGAGCAGTTCTTC. Protein product: CATRDGVYNEQFF.